This T cell receptor beta chain was sequenced in a study of type 1 regulatory T cells. About the research overall: T-allo10 is an in vitro-generated, Tr1-enriched CD4 T cell product specific for alloantigen.

Worth noting for this clonotype: Its antigen is currently unknown.

TCRdb reprocessed the reads via MiXCR and lists one record per CDR3 protein. Counted here are some 21,000 distinct CDR3 sequences, around 43% occurring once; the ten biggest clones make up around 5%. Germline V CDR1 and CDR2: MNHEY, SVGEGT. J gave up 3 bases and V 5 bases, and 5 bases lay outside the gene matches. The CDR3 is 15 amino acids. The rearrangement joins TRBV6-2 or TRBV6-3 to TRBJ2-7, with 12 positions matching TRBD2. This receptor was taken from a human donor in good health. Material: cultured T cells, either the whole culture or a sorted T cell fraction (not recorded which). The CDR3 DNA is TGTGCCAGCAGTGATCTAGCGGGGGGGCGCTACGAGCAGTACTTC. As protein: CASSDLAGGRYEQYF.